This T cell receptor beta chain is drawn from a study of control samples from healthy donors and cancer patients. Per germline, CDR1 MNHEY and CDR2 SMNVEV (reference sequence). CDR3 length: 15 amino acids. Trimming cost V 7 bases and J 1 base, with 14 bases left between them. Here immunoSEQ multiplex PCR was the method, and the copy in TCRdb shows in-frame clones only, minus some. Among around 100,000 clones listed, roughly 90% were seen once. Material: blood. This rearrangement joins TRBV27 to TRBJ1-3; D possibly corresponds to TRBD1 (5 bases). The sequence was collected from a human donor in good health. The donor label of this sample is uncertain. The chain's CDR3 is CASTSREGSGNTIYF. Written as DNA, the CDR3 is TGTGCCAGCACCTCACGAGAGGGGTCTGGAAACACCATATATTTT.